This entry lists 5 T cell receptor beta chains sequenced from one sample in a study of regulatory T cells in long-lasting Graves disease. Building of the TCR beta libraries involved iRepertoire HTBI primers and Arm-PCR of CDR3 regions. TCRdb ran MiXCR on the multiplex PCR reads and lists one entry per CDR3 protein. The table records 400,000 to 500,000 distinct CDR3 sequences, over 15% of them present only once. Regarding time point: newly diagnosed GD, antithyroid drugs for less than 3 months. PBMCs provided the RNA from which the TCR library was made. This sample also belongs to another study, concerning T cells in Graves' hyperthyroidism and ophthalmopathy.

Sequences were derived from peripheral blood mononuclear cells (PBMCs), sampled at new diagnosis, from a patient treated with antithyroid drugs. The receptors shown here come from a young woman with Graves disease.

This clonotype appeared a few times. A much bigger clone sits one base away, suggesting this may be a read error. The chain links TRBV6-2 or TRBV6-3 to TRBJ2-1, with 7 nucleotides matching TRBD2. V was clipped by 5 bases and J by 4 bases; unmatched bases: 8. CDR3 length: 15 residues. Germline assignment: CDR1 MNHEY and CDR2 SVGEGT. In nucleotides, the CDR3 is TGTGCCAGCAGTGCCGACGCGGGGGATTACAATGAGCAGTTCTTC. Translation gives CASSADAGDYNEQFF.

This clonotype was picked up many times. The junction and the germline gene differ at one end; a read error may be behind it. The CDR3 spells CAWSEVLAGVLF. CDR3 in DNA: TGTGCCTGGAGTGAGGTGCTAGCGGGAGTACTCTTC. V gene TRBV30 combines with J gene TRBJ2-1, with 10 bases aligning to TRBD2. The CDR3 runs 12 residues. The germline V gene has CDR1 GTSNPN and CDR2 SVGIG (reference sequence).

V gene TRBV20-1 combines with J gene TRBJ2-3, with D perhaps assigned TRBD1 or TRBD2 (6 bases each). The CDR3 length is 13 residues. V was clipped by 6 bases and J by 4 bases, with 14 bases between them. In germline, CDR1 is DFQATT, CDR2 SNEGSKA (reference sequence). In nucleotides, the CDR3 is TGCAGTGCGAGTGGGGGGCACGCAGATACGCAGTATTTT. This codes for CSASGGHADTQYF.

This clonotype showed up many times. The CDR3 coding sequence is TGTGCCAGCAGCTCCGGACTATCAAACACAGATACGCAGTATTTT. The encoded protein is CASSSGLSNTDTQYF. The chain has TRBV7-2 and TRBJ2-3; a possible D gene is TRBD2 (6 bases). The CDR3 is 15 residues long. Trimming pared 4 bases from V and 2 bases from J, leaving 13 bases between. Germline-derived CDR1 and CDR2 are SGHTA and FQGNSA.

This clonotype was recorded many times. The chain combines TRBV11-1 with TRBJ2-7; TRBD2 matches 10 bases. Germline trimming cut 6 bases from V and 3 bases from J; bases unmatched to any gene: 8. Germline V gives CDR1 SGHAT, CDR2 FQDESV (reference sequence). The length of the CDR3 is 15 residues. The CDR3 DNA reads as TGTGCCAGCAGACGGACTAGCGGAGGTTTCTACGAGCAGTACTTC. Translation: CASRRTSGGFYEQYF.